This TCR beta chain appears in the sequencing data of a study of cytomegalovirus exposure and HLA in healthy donors. Whole-study context: Roughly 80 million unique TCRs from HLA-typed donors were held in an early data release.

The V gene end was trimmed by 6 bases and the J gene end by 2 bases; junction bases not matched to a gene: 4. Germline V gene sequence: CDR1 MNHEY, CDR2 SVGAGI. CDR3 length: 15 amino acids. PCR primers comprised 60 Vbeta and 13 Jbeta primers. Generated by immunoSEQ multiplex PCR, the TCRdb table keeps only in-frame clones and is missing some. This table has around 120,000 clones, roughly three quarters appearing once. Input material: PBMCs. This receptor was obtained from a woman younger than 30 in good health and CMV-seronegative. The J gene is TRBJ2-3, the V gene TRBV6-5; TRBD2 agrees at 11 bases. CDR3 coding DNA: TGTGCCAGCAGAACTAGCGGGGGATTCACAGATACGCAGTATTTT. Amino acid sequence: CASRTSGGFTDTQYF.